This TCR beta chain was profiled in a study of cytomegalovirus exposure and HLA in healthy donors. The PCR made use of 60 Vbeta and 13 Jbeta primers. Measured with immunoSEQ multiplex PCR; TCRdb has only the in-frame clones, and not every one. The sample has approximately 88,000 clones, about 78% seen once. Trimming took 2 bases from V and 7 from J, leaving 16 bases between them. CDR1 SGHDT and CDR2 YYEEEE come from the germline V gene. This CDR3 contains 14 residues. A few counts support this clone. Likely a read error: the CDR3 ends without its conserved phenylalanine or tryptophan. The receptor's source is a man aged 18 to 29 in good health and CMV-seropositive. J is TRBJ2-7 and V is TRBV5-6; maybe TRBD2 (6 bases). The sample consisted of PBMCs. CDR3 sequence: CASSLGHGAGEQYL. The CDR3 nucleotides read TGTGCCAGCAGCTTAGGTCATGGGGCGGGGGAGCAGTACCTC.